The TCR beta chain under discussion was sequenced for a study of T cells in Graves' hyperthyroidism and ophthalmopathy. RNA transcripts gave rise to amplified TCR beta CDR3 regions. HTBI primers were used for first-round RT-PCR of the TCR CDR3. TCRdb ran MiXCR on the multiplex PCR reads and lists one entry per CDR3 protein. This table has 300,000 to 450,000 distinct CDR3 sequences, roughly 14% appearing once. V trimming: 6 bases; J trimming: 0 bases; junction bases outside the gene matches: 4. The CDR3 sequence is 14 residues long. CDR1 LNHDA and CDR2 SQIVND come from the germline V gene (reference sequence). This clonotype was seen a handful of times.

The sample comprised blood. V usage is TRBV19 and J usage is TRBJ1-1, with 7 bases fitting TRBD1. The TCR comes from a man aged 25-45 years with Graves' hyperthyroidism that later progressed to Graves' ophthalmopathy. The CDR3 DNA follows: TGTGCCAGTAGACGACAGGGTATGAACACTGAAGCTTTCTTT. Protein: CASRRQGMNTEAFF.